The sequence of this T cell receptor (beta chain) was determined in a study of blood T cells in healthy people across ages. Study results and caveats: Among T cells, TCR beta diversity per million cells dropped roughly linearly as age rose. The study regarded diversity estimates from one million T cells as underestimates.

Drawing of peripheral blood yielded about 9.6 milliliters from each donor. Through a sample-barcoded 5' primer and a J-beta primer mix, a second PCR was run for about 6 to 11 cycles. The template-switch adaptor was a 5' adaptor with 12 random nucleotides. It tagged each cDNA molecule. TCRdb reprocessed the 5' RACE reads with MiXCR, giving one entry per CDR3 protein. Of around 1.5 million distinct CDR3 sequences listed, roughly 45% are singletons. J was trimmed by 2 bases and V by 2 bases; bases with no gene match: 4. Looked up from germline, CDR1 is KGHSH and CDR2 is LQKENI. This CDR3 has 15 residues. In the case of this clonotype: Antigen specificity is unknown.

The sample consisted of blood. This TCR was recovered from a woman younger than 35 in good health. The chain combines TRBV18 with TRBJ2-5; 8 positions match TRBD2. The CDR3 DNA sequence: TGTGCCAGCTCACCAGTAGCGGGATCACAAGAGACCCAGTACTTC. The encoded protein is CASSPVAGSQETQYF.